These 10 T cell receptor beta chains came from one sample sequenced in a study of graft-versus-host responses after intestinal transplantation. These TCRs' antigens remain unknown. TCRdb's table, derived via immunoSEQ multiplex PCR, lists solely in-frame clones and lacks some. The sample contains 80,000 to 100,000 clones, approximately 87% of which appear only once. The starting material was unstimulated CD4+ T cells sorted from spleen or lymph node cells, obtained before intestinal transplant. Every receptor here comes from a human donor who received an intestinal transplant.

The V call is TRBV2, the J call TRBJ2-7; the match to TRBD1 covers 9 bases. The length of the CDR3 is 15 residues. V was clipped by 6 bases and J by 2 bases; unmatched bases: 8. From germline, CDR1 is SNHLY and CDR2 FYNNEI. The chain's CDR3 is CASRDRGVTTYEQYF. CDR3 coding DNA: TGTGCCAGCAGAGACAGGGGGGTGACAACCTACGAGCAGTACTTC. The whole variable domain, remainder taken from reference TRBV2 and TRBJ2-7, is EPEVTQTPSHQVTQMGQEVILRCVPISNHLYFYWYRQILGQKVEFLVSFYNNEISEKSEIFDDQFSVERPDGSNFTLKIRSTKLEDSAMYFCASRDRGVTTYEQYFGPGTRLTVT.

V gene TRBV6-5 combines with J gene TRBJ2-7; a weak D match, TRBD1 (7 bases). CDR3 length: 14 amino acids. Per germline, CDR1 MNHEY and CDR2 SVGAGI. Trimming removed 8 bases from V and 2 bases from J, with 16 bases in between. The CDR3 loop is CASAGVRGAYEQYF. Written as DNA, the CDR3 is TGTGCCAGCGCGGGTGTCAGGGGGGCCTACGAGCAGTACTTC.

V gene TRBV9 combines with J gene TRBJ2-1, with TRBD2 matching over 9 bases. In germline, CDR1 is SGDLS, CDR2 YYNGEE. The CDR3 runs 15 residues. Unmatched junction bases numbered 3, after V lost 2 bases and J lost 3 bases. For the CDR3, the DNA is TGTGCCAGCAGCGTCCTAGCGGGGAGCTACAATGAGCAGTTCTTC. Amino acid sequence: CASSVLAGSYNEQFF. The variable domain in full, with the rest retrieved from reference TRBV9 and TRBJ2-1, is DSGVTQTPKHLITATGQRVTLRCSPRSGDLSVYWYQQSLDQGLQFLIQYYNGEERAKGNILERFSAQQFPDLHSELNLSSLELGDSALYFCASSVLAGSYNEQFFGPGTRLTVL.

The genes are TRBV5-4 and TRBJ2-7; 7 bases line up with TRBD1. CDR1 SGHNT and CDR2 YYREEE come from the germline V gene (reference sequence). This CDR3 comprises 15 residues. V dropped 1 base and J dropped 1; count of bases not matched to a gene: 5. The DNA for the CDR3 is TGTGCCAGCAGCTTGCCCCCGGGACAGTCCTACGAGCAGTACTTC. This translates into CASSLPPGQSYEQYF.

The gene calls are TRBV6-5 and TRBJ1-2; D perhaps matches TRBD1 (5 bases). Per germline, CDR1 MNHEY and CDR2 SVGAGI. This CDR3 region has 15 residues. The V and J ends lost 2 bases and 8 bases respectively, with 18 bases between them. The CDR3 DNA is TGTGCCAGCAGTTACGGTCAGGGCTCAGTGTCGGGCTACACCTTC. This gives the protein CASSYGQGSVSGYTF.

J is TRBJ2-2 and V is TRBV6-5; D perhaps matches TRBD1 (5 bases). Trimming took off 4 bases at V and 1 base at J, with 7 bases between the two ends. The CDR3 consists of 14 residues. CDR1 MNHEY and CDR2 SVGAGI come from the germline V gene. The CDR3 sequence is CASSSQGNTGELFF. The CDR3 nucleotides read TGTGCCAGCAGTTCCCAGGGGAACACCGGGGAGCTGTTTTTT.

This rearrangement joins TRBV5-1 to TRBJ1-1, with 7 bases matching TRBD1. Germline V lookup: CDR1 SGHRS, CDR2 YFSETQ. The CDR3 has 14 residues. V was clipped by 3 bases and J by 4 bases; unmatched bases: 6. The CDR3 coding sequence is TGCGCCAGCAGCTCTGGACAGGTGGGCACTGAAGCTTTCTTT. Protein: CASSSGQVGTEAFF.

The DNA for the CDR3 is TGCGCCAGCAGATCCGGGACAGGAAACACTGAAGCTTTCTTT. Amino acids: CASRSGTGNTEAFF. V usage is TRBV5-1 and J usage is TRBJ1-1; 8 nucleotides line up with TRBD1. The V gene end was trimmed by 5 bases and the J gene end by 2 bases; junction bases not matched to a gene: 5. The germline V gene encodes CDR1 SGHRS and CDR2 YFSETQ. This CDR3 is 14 amino acids long.

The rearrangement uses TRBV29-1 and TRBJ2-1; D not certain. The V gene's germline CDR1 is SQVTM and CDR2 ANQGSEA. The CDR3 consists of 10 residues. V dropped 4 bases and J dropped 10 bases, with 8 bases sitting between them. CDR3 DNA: TGCAGCGTTGTCCTTTCCGAGCAGTTCTTC. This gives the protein CSVVLSEQFF.

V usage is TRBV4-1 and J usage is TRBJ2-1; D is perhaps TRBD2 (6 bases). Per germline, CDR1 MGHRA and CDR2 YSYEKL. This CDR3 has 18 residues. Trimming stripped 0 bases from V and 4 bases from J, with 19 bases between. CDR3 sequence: CASSQDGGIAVPYNEQFF. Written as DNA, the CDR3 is TGCGCCAGCAGCCAAGATGGGGGTATAGCGGTACCTTACAATGAGCAGTTCTTC.